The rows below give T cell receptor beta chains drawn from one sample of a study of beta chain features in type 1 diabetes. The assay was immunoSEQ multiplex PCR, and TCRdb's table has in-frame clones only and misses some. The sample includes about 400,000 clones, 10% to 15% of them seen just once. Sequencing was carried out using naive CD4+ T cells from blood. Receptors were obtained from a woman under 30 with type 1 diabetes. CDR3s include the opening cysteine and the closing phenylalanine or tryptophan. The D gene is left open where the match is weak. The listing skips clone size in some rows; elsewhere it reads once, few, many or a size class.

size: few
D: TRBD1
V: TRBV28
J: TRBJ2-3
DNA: TGTGCCAGCAGTCTACAGGGGATCCCAGATACGCAGTATTTT
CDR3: CASSLQGIPDTQYF

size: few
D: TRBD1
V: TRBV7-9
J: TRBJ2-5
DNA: TGTGCCAGCAGCTTAGCAAGGACAGGGGAAGGGGAGACCCAGTACTTC
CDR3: CASSLARTGEGETQYF

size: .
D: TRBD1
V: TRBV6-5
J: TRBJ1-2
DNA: TGTGCCAGCAGTTACTCGCCCCAGACAGGGAACGGCTACACCTTC
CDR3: CASSYSPQTGNGYTF

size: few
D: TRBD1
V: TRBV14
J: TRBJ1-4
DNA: TGTGCCAGCAGCCAAAGAGGTGGGACAGTTGGTAATGAAAAACTGTTTTTT
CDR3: CASSQRGGTVGNEKLFF

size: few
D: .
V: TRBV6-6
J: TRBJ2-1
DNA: TGTGCCAGCAGTTACTCGGAGGGGGCCCCGTTCTTC
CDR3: CASSYSEGAPFF

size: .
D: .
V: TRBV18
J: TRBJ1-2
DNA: TGTGCCAGCTCACCACCCTTTGGGAGCGGGAACTATGGCTACACCTTC
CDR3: CASSPPFGSGNYGYTF

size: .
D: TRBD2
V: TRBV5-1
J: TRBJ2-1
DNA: TGCGCCAGCAGCTCCAGCGGGAGCTCCTACAATGAGCAGTTCTTC
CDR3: CASSSSGSSYNEQFF

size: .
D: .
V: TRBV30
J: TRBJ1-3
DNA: TGTGCCTGGAGTACGGGATCTGGAAACACCATATATTTT
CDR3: CAWSTGSGNTIYF

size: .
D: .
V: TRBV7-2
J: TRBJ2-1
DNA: TGTGCCAGCAGCTTAGGGGTCGGGGGTGAGCAGTTCTTC
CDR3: CASSLGVGGEQFF

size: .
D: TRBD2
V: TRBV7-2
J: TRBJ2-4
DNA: TGTGCCAGCAGCGTCGGGAGGGGGAACATTCAGTACTTC
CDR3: CASSVGRGNIQYF

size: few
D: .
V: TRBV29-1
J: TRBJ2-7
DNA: TGCAGCGTTGAAGATTGGAGCTCCTACGAGCAGTACTTC
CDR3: CSVEDWSSYEQYF

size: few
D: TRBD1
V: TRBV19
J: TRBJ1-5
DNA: TGTGCCAGTACCCCGGGACAGGGCTATCAGCCCCAGCATTTT
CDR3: CASTPGQGYQPQHF

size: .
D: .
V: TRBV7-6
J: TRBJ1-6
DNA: TGTGCCAGCAGCCCTTCGGTGGGGGGGTTGAGTAATTCACCCCTCCACTTT
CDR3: CASSPSVGGLSNSPLHF

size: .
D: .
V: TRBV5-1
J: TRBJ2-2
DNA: TGCGCCAGCAGCCCGGACACCGGGGAGCTGTTTTTT
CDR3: CASSPDTGELFF

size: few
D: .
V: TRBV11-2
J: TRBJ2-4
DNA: TGTGCCAGCAGCATCGCCCACAGGGCGCACATTCAGTACTTC
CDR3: CASSIAHRAHIQYF

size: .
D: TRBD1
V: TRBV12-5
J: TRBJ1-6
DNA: TGTGCTAGTGGCCGGGACAGCATAAATTCACCCCTCCACTTT
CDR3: CASGRDSINSPLHF

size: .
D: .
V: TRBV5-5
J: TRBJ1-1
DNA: TGTGCCAGCAGCTTGAACGGGGACACTGAAGCTTTCTTT
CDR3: CASSLNGDTEAFF

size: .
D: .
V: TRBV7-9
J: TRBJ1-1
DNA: TGTGCCAGCAGCCGAGGACAGTACACTGAAGCTTTCTTT
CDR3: CASSRGQYTEAFF

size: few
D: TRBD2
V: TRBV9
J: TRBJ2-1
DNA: TGTGCCAGCAGCCCCCGGGAAAGAGCGGGAGTCTCGATCTTC
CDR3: CASSPRERAGVSIF

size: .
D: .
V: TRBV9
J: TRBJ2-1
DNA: TGTGCCAGCAGCGTACTAGCGAATGAGCAGTTCTTC
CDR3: CASSVLANEQFF

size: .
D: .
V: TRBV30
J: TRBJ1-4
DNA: TGTGCCTGGAGTGTACATGTGGGGCTTAATGAAAAACTGTTTTTT
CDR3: CAWSVHVGLNEKLFF

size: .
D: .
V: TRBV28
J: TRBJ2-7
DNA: TGTGCCAGCAGTCCAGGGAATGACGAGCAGTACTTC
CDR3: CASSPGNDEQYF

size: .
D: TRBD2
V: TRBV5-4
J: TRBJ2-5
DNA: TGTGCCAGCAGCCGGCCGGGACTAGCGGAGACCCAGTACTTC
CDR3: CASSRPGLAETQYF

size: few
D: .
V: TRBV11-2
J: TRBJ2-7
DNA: TGTGCCAGCAGCTTCCCTACTTCCTACGAGCAGTACTTC
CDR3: CASSFPTSYEQYF

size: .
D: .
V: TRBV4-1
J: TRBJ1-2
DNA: TGCGCCAGCAGCCAAGGAGGTCCAGCTAACTATGGCTACACCTTC
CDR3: CASSQGGPANYGYTF

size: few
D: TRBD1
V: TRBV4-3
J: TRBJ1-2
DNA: TGCGCCAGCAGCCGAACAGGGGACCTTAACTATGGCTACACCTTC
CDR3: CASSRTGDLNYGYTF

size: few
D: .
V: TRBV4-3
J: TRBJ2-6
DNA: TGCGCCAGCAGTGGGTCAGGTTCCCCTGGGGCCAACGTCCTGACTTTC
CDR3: CASSGSGSPGANVLTF

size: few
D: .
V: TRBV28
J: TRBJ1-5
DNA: TGTGCCAGCCGGACAACTACTAGCAATCAGCCCCAGCATTTT
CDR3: CASRTTTSNQPQHF